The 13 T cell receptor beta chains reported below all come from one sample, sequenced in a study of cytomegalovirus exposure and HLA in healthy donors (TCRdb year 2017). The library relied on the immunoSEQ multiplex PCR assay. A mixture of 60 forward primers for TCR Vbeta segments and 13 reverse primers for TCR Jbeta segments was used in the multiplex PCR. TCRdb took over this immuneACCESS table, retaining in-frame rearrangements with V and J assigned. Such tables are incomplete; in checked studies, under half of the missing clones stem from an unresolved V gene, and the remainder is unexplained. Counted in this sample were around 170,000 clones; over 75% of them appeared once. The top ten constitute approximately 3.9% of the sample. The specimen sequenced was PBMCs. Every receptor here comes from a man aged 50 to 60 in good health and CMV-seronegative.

Here the CDR3 DNA reads TGCGCCAGCAGCCCGAGGGCGGGGGGGAGGGATGAGCAGTTCTTC. Protein product: CASSPRAGGRDEQFF. The rearrangement joins TRBV5-1 to TRBJ2-1; 9 bases agree with TRBD2. The junction had 10 bases not matched to a gene; V was cut back by 4 bases and J by 8 bases. The CDR3 has 15 amino acids. Germline CDR1 SGHRS, CDR2 YFSETQ.

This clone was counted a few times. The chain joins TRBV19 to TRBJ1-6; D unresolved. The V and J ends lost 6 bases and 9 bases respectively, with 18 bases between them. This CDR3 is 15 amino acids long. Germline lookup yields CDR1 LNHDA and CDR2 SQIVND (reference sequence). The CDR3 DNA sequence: TGTGCCAGTAGAAAGAACACCCCTAGGAGTTCACCCCTCCACTTT. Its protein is CASRKNTPRSSPLHF.

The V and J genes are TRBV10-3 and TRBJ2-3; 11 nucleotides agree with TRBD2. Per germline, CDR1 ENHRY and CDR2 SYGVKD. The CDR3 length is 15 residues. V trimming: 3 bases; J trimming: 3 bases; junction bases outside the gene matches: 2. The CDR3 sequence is CAISDASGGTDTQYF. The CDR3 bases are TGTGCCATCAGTGACGCTAGCGGGGGGACAGATACGCAGTATTTT.

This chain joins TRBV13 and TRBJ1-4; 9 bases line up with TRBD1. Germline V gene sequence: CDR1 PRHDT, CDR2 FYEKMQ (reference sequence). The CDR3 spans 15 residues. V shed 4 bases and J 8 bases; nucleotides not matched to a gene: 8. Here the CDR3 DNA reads TGTGCCAGCAGCTCCCGTCGGACAGGGGTCGAAAAACTGTTTTTT. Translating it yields CASSSRRTGVEKLFF.

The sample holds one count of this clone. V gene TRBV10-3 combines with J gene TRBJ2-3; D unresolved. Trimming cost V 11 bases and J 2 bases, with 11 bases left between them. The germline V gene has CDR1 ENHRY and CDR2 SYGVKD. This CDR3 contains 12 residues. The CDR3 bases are TGTGCCGCTTCAGACTCCACAGATACGCAGTATTTT. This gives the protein CAASDSTDTQYF.

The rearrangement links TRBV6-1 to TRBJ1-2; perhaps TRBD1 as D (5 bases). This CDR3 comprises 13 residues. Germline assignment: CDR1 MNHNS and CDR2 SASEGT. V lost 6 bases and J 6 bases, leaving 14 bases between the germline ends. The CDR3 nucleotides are TGTGCCAGCAGAACTTTCAGGGATAATGGCTACACCTTC. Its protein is CASRTFRDNGYTF.

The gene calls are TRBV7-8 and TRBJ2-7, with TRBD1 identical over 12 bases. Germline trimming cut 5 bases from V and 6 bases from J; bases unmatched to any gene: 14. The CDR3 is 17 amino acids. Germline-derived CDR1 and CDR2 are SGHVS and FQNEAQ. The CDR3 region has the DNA TGTGCCAGCAGCCCTCTATTCCCGGGACAGGGGGCTCGCGAGCAGTACTTC. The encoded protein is CASSPLFPGQGAREQYF. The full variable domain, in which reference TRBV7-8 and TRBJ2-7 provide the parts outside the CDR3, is GAGVSQSPRYKVAKRGQDVALRCDPISGHVSLFWYQQALGQGPEFLTYFQNEAQLDKSGLPSDRFFAERPEGSVSTLKIQRTQQEDSAVYLCASSPLFPGQGAREQYFGPGTRLTVT.

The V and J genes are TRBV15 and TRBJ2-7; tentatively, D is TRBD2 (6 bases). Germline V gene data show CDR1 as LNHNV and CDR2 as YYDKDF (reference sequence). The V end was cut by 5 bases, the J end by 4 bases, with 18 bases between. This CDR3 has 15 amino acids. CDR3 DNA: TGTGCCACCAGCCAACCCCCCTCGGGGGTATACGAGCAGTACTTC. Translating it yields CATSQPPSGVYEQYF.

The CDR3 DNA reads as TGCGCCAGCAGCCTTACACTCGCACGGACAGGGGCGGGAGAGACCCAGTACTTC. This translates into CASSLTLARTGAGETQYF. The chain uses TRBV4-1 and TRBJ2-5; TRBD1 agrees at 9 bases. The CDR3 is 18 residues long. CDR1 is MGHRA and CDR2 is YSYEKL in the germline V gene. J gave up 4 bases and V 4 bases, and 16 bases lay outside the gene matches.

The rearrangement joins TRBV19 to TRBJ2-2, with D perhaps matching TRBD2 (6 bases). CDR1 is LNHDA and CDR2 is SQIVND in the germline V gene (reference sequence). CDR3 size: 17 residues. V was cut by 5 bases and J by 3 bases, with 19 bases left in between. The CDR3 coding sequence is TGTGCCAGTAGTGGTCTGGGACTCAAAGAGGACACCGGGGAGCTGTTTTTT. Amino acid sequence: CASSGLGLKEDTGELFF.

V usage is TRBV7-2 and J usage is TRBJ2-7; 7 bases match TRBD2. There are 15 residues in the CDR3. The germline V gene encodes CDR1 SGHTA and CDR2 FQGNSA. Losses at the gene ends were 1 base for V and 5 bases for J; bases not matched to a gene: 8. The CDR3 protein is CASSLGVASGDEQYF. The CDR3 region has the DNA TGTGCCAGCAGCTTAGGGGTGGCCAGCGGGGACGAGCAGTACTTC.

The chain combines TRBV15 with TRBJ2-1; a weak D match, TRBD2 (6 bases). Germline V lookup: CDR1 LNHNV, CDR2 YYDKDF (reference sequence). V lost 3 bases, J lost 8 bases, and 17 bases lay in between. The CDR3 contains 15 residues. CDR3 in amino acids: CATSRSGSVGDEQFF. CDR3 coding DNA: TGTGCCACCAGCAGGTCCGGGAGCGTCGGGGATGAGCAGTTCTTC. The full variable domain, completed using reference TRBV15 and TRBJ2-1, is DAMVIQNPRYQVTQFGKPVTLSCSQTLNHNVMYWYQQKSSQAPKLLFHYYDKDFNNEADTPDNFQSRRPNTSFCFLDIRSPGLGDTAMYLCATSRSGSVGDEQFFGPGTRLTVL.

The CDR3 DNA is TGTGCCAGCAGCTCCGGGAGGGCTGGGGCCAACGTCCTGACTTTC. It translates to CASSSGRAGANVLTF. The chain recombines TRBV11-3 with TRBJ2-6, with 8 bases that match TRBD2. The CDR3 runs to 15 residues. Germline values: CDR1 SGHNT, CDR2 YENEEA. The V segment lost 4 bases and the J segment 2 bases; nucleotides outside the gene matches: 1.